Shown below are 24 T cell receptor beta chains from a single sample sequenced in a study of CD8+ T cells in alopecia areata. Sample treatment: oral pan-JAK inhibitor, 5-10 mg twice daily. Reverse transcription of extracted RNA yielded cDNA, which provided the sequencing template. Here immunoSEQ multiplex PCR was the method, and the copy in TCRdb shows in-frame clones only, minus some. This table holds 110,000 or so clones, less than 70% found once. The sequencing here drew on CD4+ T cells sorted from blood, taken at week 24, from a patient treated with tofacitinib. The receptors were gathered from a human donor with alopecia areata.

V and J are TRBV9 and TRBJ2-5; 8 nucleotides agree with TRBD2. The CDR3 covers 13 residues. J lost 5 bases, V lost 4 bases, and 4 bases had no gene match. From germline, CDR1 is SGDLS and CDR2 YYNGEE. The CDR3: CASSQRGRETQYF. CDR3 nucleotides: TGTGCCAGCAGCCAGCGGGGGCGGGAGACCCAGTACTTC.

The rearrangement joins TRBV10-3 to TRBJ1-2; D gene uncertain. The CDR3 is 13 amino acids. The germline V gene has CDR1 ENHRY and CDR2 SYGVKD. V lost 3 bases, J lost 2 bases, and 7 bases lay in between. The CDR3 DNA reads as TGTGCCATCAGTGAACTACAGAACTATGGCTACACCTTC. Amino acid sequence: CAISELQNYGYTF.

V is TRBV2 and J is TRBJ1-5, with a possible D match to TRBD1 (5 bases). The CDR3 has 13 amino acids. Germline V gene sequence: CDR1 SNHLY, CDR2 FYNNEI. V lost 6 bases to trimming and J lost 6 bases, with 12 bases between them. In DNA form, the CDR3 reads TGTGCCAGCAGAGGGGAGGGAGTTCAGCCCCAGCATTTT. Translated: CASRGEGVQPQHF.

V usage is TRBV5-8 and J usage is TRBJ2-2, with D unclear. The CDR3 covers 14 residues. Germline lookup yields CDR1 SGHTS and CDR2 YDEGEE. V lost 1 base, J lost 4 bases, and 8 bases lay in between. CDR3 protein: CASSLNLGTGELFF. CDR3 sequence (DNA): TGTGCCAGCAGCTTGAACTTGGGCACCGGGGAGCTGTTTTTT.

This clone has more than one count but fewer than ten. The V and J genes are TRBV30 and TRBJ2-3, with D possibly being TRBD1 (6 bases). Trimming left V 0 bases short and J 4 bases short, with 11 bases between. This CDR3 spans 14 amino acids. Germline CDR1 reads GTSNPN; CDR2 reads SVGIG (reference sequence). The chain's CDR3 is CAWSVPGAPDTQYF. CDR3 nucleotides: TGTGCCTGGAGTGTACCAGGGGCACCAGATACGCAGTATTTT.

This clone appeared a few times. The chain joins TRBV5-1 to TRBJ2-7; D uncertain. CDR3 length: 12 residues. Between the trimmed V and J ends, which lost 4 bases and 3 bases, there was a span of 8 bases. Germline CDR1 and CDR2: SGHRS and YFSETQ. The CDR3 reads CASSQGYYEQYF. The CDR3 region has the DNA TGCGCCAGCAGCCAAGGGTACTACGAGCAGTACTTC.

This rearrangement joins TRBV25-1 to TRBJ2-1, with 11 bases identical to TRBD1. V lost 3 bases and J lost 7; bases outside the gene matches: 8. Germline CDR1 reads MGHDK; CDR2 reads SYGVNS. The CDR3 contains 16 residues. This chain's CDR3 is CASSDVGQGARNEQFF. The DNA of the CDR3 is TGTGCCAGCAGTGATGTAGGACAGGGGGCGCGAAATGAGCAGTTCTTC.

This clone came up a few times. V and J are TRBV6-6 and TRBJ1-6, with D perhaps matching TRBD1 (6 bases). Trimming cost V 7 bases and J 5 bases, with 15 bases left between them. Germline V CDR1 and CDR2: MNHNY, SVGAGI (reference sequence). CDR3 length: 15 amino acids. The CDR3 is CASIPGGTNNSPLHF. In nucleotides, the CDR3 is TGTGCCAGCATCCCCGGGGGGACAAATAATTCACCCCTCCACTTT.

The sample holds a few counts of this clone. The chain has TRBV6-5 and TRBJ1-6; D is perhaps TRBD1 (6 bases). Per the germline V gene, CDR1 is MNHEY and CDR2 is SVGAGI. The CDR3 sequence is 14 residues long. The V and J ends lost 7 bases and 7 bases respectively, with 14 bases between them. Here the CDR3 reads CASTWGTLNSPLHF. For the CDR3, the DNA is TGTGCCAGCACATGGGGGACACTAAATTCACCCCTCCACTTT.

This clone was counted a single time. The V and J genes are TRBV5-1 and TRBJ2-2; 10 nucleotides line up with TRBD1. Germline V gene lookup returns CDR1 SGHRS and CDR2 YFSETQ. The V gene end was trimmed by 10 bases and the J gene end by 3 bases; junction bases not matched to a gene: 6. The CDR3 extends over 14 amino acids. The CDR3 DNA reads TGCGCCGGTCGACAGGGGGCGGACACCGGGGAGCTGTTTTTT. It codes for CAGRQGADTGELFF.

This clone was seen a handful of times. The rearrangement uses TRBV7-9 and TRBJ1-1, with unresolved D. Germline lookup yields CDR1 SEHNR and CDR2 FQNEAQ (reference sequence). This CDR3 is 13 amino acids long. The V end was cut by 4 bases, the J end by 1 base, with 7 bases between. The CDR3 nucleotides are TGTGCCAGCAGCTCACAAAGGAACACTGAAGCTTTCTTT. As protein: CASSSQRNTEAFF.

The gene calls are TRBV11-2 and TRBJ2-1; 9 positions match TRBD1. The germline V gene encodes CDR1 SGHAT and CDR2 FQNNGV. V shed 8 bases and J 3 bases; nucleotides not matched to a gene: 5. This CDR3 comprises 14 residues. The CDR3 is CASSWTGDYNEQFF. In DNA form, the CDR3 reads TGTGCCAGCTCATGGACAGGGGACTACAATGAGCAGTTCTTC.

The chain employs TRBV11-3 and TRBJ2-2; 14 nucleotides match TRBD2. Losses at the gene ends were 5 bases for V and 6 bases for J; bases not matched to a gene: 2. This CDR3 has 15 residues. Germline-derived CDR1 and CDR2 are SGHNT and YENEEA. CDR3 residues: CASSMGLAGAGELFF. The CDR3 DNA is TGTGCCAGCAGCATGGGACTAGCGGGGGCCGGGGAGCTGTTTTTT.

The rearrangement uses TRBV28 and TRBJ1-2, with TRBD1 as a possible D gene (6 bases). Trimming removed 6 bases at V and 3 bases at J, with 11 bases between. The CDR3 has 13 residues. CDR1 is MDHEN, CDR2 SYDVKM, per germline. The CDR3 loop is CASREGGDYGYTF. DNA of the CDR3: TGTGCCAGCAGAGAGGGGGGAGACTATGGCTACACCTTC.

The V call is TRBV30, the J call TRBJ2-5; tentatively, D is TRBD1 (5 bases). This CDR3 comprises 13 residues. V was shortened by 2 bases and J by 1 base, with 8 bases between the two germline ends. Germline assignment: CDR1 GTSNPN and CDR2 SVGIG (reference sequence). The CDR3 protein is CAWSMQGQETQYF. In DNA form, the CDR3 reads TGTGCCTGGAGTATGCAGGGCCAAGAGACCCAGTACTTC. Supplemented by reference TRBV30 and TRBJ2-5, the full variable domain reads SQTIHQWPATLVQPVGSPLSLECTVEGTSNPNLYWYRQAAGRGLQLLFYSVGIGQISSEVPQNLSASRPQDRQFILSSKKLLLSDSGFYLCAWSMQGQETQYFGPGTRLLVL.

To note about this clone: A junction boundary mismatches the germline segment, possibly from a read error. V is TRBV6-5 and J is TRBJ1-2; D is undetermined. The CDR3 runs 13 residues. CDR1 is MNHEY and CDR2 is SVGAGI in the germline V gene. CDR3 sequence (DNA): TGCGCTACACGAGGTAGCGGGGACTATGGCTACACCTTC. It encodes CATRGSGDYGYTF.

This sequence joins TRBV2 and TRBJ1-4, with 11 bases that match TRBD1. The CDR3 length is 15 residues. Germline CDR1 and CDR2: SNHLY and FYNNEI. Trimming took 6 bases from V and 8 from J; bases not matched to a gene: 8. CDR3 sequence (DNA): TGTGCCAGCAGCCTACGGGACAGGGGGGGAGAAAAACTGTTTTTT. Translated: CASSLRDRGGEKLFF.

CDR3 in DNA: TGTGCCAGCAGCGTAGGGTCGGGGGTGAGCAATCAGCCCCAGCATTTT. It encodes CASSVGSGVSNQPQHF. The chain links TRBV9 to TRBJ1-5; D is perhaps TRBD1 (5 bases). The CDR3 is 16 amino acids. V lost 0 bases and J lost 1, with 11 bases in between. The germline gives CDR1 SGDLS, CDR2 YYNGEE.

V gene TRBV5-1 combines with J gene TRBJ2-7; D remains ambiguous. This CDR3 is built from 14 residues. The V gene's germline CDR1 is SGHRS and CDR2 YFSETQ. Trimming took off 0 bases at V and 0 bases at J, with 7 bases between the two ends. The CDR3 DNA follows: TGCGCCAGCAGCTTGGAGGTCAGCTCCTACGAGCAGTACTTC. The encoded protein is CASSLEVSSYEQYF.

This chain joins TRBV19 and TRBJ2-7; D might be TRBD1 (5 bases). The CDR3 covers 13 residues. CDR1 is LNHDA, CDR2 SQIVND, per germline (reference sequence). The V and J ends lost 5 bases and 4 bases respectively, with 12 bases between them. CDR3 sequence: CASSSGQGYEQYF. CDR3 nucleotide sequence: TGTGCCAGTAGTTCCGGGCAGGGATACGAGCAGTACTTC.

The chain uses TRBV7-2 and TRBJ2-4; 10 bases match TRBD2. V trimming: 3 bases; J trimming: 9 bases; junction bases outside the gene matches: 5. This CDR3 region has 14 residues. Germline lookup yields CDR1 SGHTA and CDR2 FQGNSA. As DNA, the CDR3 is TGTGCCAGCAGCTTGGGGGGGACTAGCGCCATTCAGTACTTC. It yields the protein CASSLGGTSAIQYF.

The gene calls are TRBV6-5 and TRBJ1-6, with D perhaps TRBD1 (6 bases). The V end was cut by 4 bases, the J end by 10 bases, with 11 bases between. CDR1 is MNHEY, CDR2 SVGAGI, per germline. The CDR3 is 13 residues long. The CDR3 DNA reads TGTGCCAGCAGTTTAGGGGGGGACTCACCCCTCCACTTT. Amino acid sequence: CASSLGGDSPLHF.

V usage is TRBV6-6 and J usage is TRBJ1-5; unclear D gene. The CDR3 is 15 residues long. V was clipped by 7 bases and J by 1 base, with 14 bases between them. Germline V CDR1 and CDR2: MNHNY, SVGAGI (reference sequence). The CDR3 is CASMMGSPSNQPQHF. CDR3 nucleotides: TGTGCCAGCATGATGGGGAGCCCGAGCAATCAGCCCCAGCATTTT.

V and J are TRBV29-1 and TRBJ2-3; TRBD2 might be the D (7 bases). Germline V gene sequence: CDR1 SQVTM, CDR2 ANQGSEA. Trimming cost V 7 bases and J 3 bases, with 11 bases left between them. The CDR3 has 12 amino acids. Here the CDR3 reads CSGRGGTDTQYF. The CDR3 nucleotides are TGCAGCGGCAGGGGAGGGACAGATACGCAGTATTTT.